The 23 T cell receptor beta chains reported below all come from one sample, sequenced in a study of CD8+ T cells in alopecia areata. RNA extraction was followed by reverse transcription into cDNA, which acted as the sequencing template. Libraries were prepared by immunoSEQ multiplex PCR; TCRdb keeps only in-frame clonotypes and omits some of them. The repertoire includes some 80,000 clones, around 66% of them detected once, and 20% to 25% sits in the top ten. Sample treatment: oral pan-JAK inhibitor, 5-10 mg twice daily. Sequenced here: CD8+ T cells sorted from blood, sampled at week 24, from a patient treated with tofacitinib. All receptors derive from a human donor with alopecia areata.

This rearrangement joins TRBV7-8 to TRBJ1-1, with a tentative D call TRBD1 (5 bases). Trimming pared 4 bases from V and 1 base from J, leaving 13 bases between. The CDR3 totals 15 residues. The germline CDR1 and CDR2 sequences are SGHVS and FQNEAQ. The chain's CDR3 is CASSSWEQENTEAFF. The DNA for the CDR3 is TGTGCCAGCAGCTCATGGGAACAGGAGAACACTGAAGCTTTCTTT. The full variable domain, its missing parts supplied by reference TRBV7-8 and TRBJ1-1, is GAGVSQSPRYKVAKRGQDVALRCDPISGHVSLFWYQQALGQGPEFLTYFQNEAQLDKSGLPSDRFFAERPEGSVSTLKIQRTQQEDSAVYLCASSSWEQENTEAFFGQGTRLTVV.

The CDR3 sequence: CASSVGDYPQYF. The CDR3, as DNA: TGTGCCAGCAGCGTAGGGGACTACCCGCAGTATTTT. The chain is built from TRBV7-2 and TRBJ2-3; TRBD2 aligns across 7 bases. V dropped 5 bases and J dropped 10; count of bases not matched to a gene: 6. This CDR3 is built from 12 residues. The germline CDR1 and CDR2 sequences are SGHTA and FQGNSA.

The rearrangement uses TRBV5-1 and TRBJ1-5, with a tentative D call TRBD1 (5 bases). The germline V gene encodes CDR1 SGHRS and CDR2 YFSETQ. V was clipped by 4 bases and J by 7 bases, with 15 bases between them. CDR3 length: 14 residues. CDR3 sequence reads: CASSPLGVGQPQHF. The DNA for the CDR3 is TGCGCCAGCAGCCCGTTGGGGGTCGGGCAGCCCCAGCATTTT.

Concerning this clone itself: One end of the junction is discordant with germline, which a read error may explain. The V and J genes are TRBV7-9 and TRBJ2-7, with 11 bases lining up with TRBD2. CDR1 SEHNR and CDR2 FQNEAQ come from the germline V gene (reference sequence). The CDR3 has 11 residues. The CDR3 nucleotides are TGTGCCAGCAGCAAGACTAGCGGGGCGAACTTC. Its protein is CASSKTSGANF.

The CDR3 sequence is CASSQWMGTAAYEQYF. CDR3 nucleotide sequence: TGCGCCAGCAGCCAATGGATGGGGACCGCAGCCTACGAGCAGTACTTC. This chain links TRBV4-1 with TRBJ2-7; D is perhaps TRBD1 or TRBD2 (5 bases each). Germline V gene lookup returns CDR1 MGHRA and CDR2 YSYEKL. V shed 2 bases and J shed 2 bases, with 16 bases lying between them. This CDR3 has 16 residues.

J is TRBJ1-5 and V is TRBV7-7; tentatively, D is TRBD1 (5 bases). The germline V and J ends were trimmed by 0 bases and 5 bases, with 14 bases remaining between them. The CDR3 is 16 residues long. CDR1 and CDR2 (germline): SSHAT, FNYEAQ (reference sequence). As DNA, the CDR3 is TGTGCCAGCAGCTTAGCAAAGGGGATTCGGGATCAGCCCCAGCATTTT. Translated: CASSLAKGIRDQPQHF.

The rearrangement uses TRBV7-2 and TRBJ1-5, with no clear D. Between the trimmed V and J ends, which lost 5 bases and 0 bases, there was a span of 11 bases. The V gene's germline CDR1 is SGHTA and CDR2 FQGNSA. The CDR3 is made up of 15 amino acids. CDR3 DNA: TGTGCCAGCAGCCTTGGCGTAAATAGCAATCAGCCCCAGCATTTT. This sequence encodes CASSLGVNSNQPQHF.

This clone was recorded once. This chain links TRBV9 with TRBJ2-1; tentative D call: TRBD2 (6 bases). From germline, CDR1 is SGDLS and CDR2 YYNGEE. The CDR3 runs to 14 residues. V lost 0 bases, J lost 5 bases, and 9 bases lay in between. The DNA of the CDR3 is TGTGCCAGCAGCGTAGATGGAGGGAACAATGAGCAGTTCTTC. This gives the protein CASSVDGGNNEQFF.

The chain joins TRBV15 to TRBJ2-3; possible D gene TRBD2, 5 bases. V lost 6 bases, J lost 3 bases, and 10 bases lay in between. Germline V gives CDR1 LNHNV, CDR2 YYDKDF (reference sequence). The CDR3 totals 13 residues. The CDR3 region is CATRVEGTDTQYF. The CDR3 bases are TGTGCCACCAGAGTTGAGGGAACAGATACGCAGTATTTT.

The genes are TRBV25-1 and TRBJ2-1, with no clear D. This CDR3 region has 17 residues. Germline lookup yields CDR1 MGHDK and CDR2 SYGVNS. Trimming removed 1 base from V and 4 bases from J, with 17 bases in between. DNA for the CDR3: TGTGCCAGCAGTGAATTTGTTCCTGGATCGCCTTACAATGAGCAGTTCTTC. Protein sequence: CASSEFVPGSPYNEQFF.

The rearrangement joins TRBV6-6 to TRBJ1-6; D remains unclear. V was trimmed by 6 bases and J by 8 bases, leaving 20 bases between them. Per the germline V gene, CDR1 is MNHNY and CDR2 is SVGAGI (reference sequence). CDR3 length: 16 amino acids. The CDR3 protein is CASRNLEEGKDSPLHF. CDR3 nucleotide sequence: TGTGCCAGCAGGAACCTTGAGGAGGGTAAGGATTCACCCCTCCACTTT.

The CDR3: CATSPEGQGESYEQYF. CDR3 DNA sequence: TGTGCCACCAGCCCGGAGGGACAGGGAGAGTCCTACGAGCAGTACTTC. The gene calls are TRBV15 and TRBJ2-7; 9 bases are a match to TRBD1. This CDR3 region has 16 residues. Germline CDR1 is LNHNV and CDR2 is YYDKDF (reference sequence). The ends lost 5 bases at V and 1 base at J; junction bases unmatched: 9.

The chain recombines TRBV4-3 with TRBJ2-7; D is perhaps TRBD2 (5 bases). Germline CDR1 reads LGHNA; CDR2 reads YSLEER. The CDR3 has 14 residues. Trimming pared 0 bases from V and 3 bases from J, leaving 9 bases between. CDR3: CASSQEWENYEQYF. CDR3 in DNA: TGCGCCAGCAGCCAAGAGTGGGAGAACTACGAGCAGTACTTC.

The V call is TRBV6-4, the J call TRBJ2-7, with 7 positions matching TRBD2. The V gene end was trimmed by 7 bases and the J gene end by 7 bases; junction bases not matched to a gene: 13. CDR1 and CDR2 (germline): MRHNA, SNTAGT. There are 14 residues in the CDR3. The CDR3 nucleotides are TGTGCCAGCACTAACGGGACTACCGTGAGAGAGCAGTACTTC. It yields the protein CASTNGTTVREQYF.

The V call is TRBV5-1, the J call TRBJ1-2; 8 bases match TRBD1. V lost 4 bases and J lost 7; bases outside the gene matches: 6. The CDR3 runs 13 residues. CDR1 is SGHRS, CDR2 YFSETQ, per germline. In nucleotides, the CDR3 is TGCGCCAGCAGCATCACAGGGACAGGTGGCTACACCTTC. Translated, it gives CASSITGTGGYTF. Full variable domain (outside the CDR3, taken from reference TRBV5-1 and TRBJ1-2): KAGVTQTPRYLIKTRGQQVTLSCSPISGHRSVSWYQQTPGQGLQFLFEYFSETQRNKGNFPGRFSGRQFSNSRSEMNVSTLELGDSALYLCASSITGTGGYTFGSGTRLTVV.

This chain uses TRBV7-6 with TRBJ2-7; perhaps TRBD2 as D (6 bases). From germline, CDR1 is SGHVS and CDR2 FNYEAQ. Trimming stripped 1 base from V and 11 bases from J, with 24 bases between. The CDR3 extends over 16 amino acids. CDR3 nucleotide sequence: TGTGCCAGCAGCTTAGGGATTGGGCTCGAGCGGGCCCGGAAGTACTTC. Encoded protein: CASSLGIGLERARKYF.

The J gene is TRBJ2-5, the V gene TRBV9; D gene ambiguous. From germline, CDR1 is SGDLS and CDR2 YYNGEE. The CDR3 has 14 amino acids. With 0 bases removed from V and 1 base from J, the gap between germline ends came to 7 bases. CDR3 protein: CASSVGGVQETQYF. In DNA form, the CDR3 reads TGTGCCAGCAGCGTAGGTGGAGTCCAAGAGACCCAGTACTTC.

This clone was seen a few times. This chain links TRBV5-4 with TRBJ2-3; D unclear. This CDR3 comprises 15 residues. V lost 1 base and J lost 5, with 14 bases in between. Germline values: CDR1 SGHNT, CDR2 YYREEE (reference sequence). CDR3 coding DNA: TGTGCCAGCAGCTTGTCCACGCGTTTGGTAGATACGCAGTATTTT. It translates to CASSLSTRLVDTQYF.

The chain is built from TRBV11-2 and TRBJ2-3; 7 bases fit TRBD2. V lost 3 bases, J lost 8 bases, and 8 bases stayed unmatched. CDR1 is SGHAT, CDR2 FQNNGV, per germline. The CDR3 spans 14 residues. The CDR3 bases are TGTGCCAGCAGCTTCCCCCCGGGCGGGGGTACGCAGTATTTT. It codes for CASSFPPGGGTQYF.

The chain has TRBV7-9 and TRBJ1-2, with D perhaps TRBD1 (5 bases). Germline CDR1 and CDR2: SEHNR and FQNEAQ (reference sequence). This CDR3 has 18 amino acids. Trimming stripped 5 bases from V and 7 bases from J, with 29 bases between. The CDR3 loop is CASSHEENWGRLTSGYTF. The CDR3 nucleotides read TGTGCCAGCAGCCACGAGGAAAACTGGGGCCGCTTAACCAGTGGCTACACCTTC.

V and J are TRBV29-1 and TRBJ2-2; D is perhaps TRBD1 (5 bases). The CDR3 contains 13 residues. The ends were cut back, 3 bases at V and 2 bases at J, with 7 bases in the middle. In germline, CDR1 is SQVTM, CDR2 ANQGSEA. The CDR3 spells CSVETANTGELFF. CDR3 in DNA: TGCAGCGTTGAGACAGCTAACACCGGGGAGCTGTTTTTT.

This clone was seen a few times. This CDR3 reads CAIRSGGVGNEQFF. The CDR3 DNA follows: TGTGCCATCCGTAGCGGGGGTGTAGGTAATGAGCAGTTCTTC. The rearrangement links TRBV10-3 to TRBJ2-1; 9 bases map to TRBD2. The V segment lost 8 bases and the J segment 7 bases; nucleotides outside the gene matches: 9. This CDR3 spans 14 amino acids. Looked up from germline, CDR1 is ENHRY and CDR2 is SYGVKD.

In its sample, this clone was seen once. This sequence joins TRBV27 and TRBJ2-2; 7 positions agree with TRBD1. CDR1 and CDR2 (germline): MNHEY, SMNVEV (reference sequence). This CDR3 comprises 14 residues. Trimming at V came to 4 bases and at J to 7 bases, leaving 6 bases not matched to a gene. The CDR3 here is CASSSDRAGGELFF. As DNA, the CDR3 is TGTGCCAGCAGTTCAGACAGGGCAGGCGGGGAGCTGTTTTTT.